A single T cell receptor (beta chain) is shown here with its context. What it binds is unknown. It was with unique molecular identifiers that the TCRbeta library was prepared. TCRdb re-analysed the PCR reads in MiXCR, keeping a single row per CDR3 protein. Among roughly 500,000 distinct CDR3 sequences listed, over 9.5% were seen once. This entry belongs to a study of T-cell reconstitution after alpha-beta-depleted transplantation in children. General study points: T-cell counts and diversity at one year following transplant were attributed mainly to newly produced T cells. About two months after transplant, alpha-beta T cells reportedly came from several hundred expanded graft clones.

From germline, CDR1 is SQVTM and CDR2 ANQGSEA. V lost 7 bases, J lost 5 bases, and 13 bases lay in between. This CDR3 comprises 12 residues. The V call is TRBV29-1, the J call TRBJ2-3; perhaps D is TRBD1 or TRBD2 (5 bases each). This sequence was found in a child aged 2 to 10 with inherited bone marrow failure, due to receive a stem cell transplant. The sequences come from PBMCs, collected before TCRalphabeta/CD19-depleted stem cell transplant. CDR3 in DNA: TGCAGCGCCGGAGAGGGGAGAGATACGCAGTATTTT. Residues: CSAGEGRDTQYF.